The 25 T cell receptor beta chains below were found in one sample sequenced in a study of memory CD4+ T cells and cytomegalovirus serostatus. Sequencing used immunoSEQ multiplex PCR; TCRdb keeps in-frame clones, though not all of them. The sample has nearly 60,000 clones, approximately 78% seen once. The sort gate was single viable CD3+CD4+CD8-CD45RO+ cells for memory CD4+ T cells. The sequencing input was memory CD4+ T cells from blood. The receptors shown here come from an adult in good health and CMV-seronegative.

The chain recombines TRBV11-3 with TRBJ2-3, with D hard to call. From germline, CDR1 is SGHNT and CDR2 YENEEA. The ends were cut back, 4 bases at V and 7 bases at J, with 6 bases in the middle. The CDR3 runs 11 residues. DNA of the CDR3: TGTGCCAGCAGCTCATACTATACGCAGTATTTT. Protein sequence: CASSSYYTQYF.

This rearrangement joins TRBV18 to TRBJ1-2; D possibly corresponds to TRBD1 (5 bases). Per germline, CDR1 KGHSH and CDR2 LQKENI. The V and J ends lost 4 bases and 3 bases respectively, with 15 bases between them. There are 15 residues in the CDR3. The CDR3 is CASSRQGAFDYGYTF. The DNA for the CDR3 is TGTGCCAGCTCACGCCAAGGGGCATTCGACTATGGCTACACCTTC.

The chain combines TRBV19 with TRBJ2-2; D is unclear. There are 14 residues in the CDR3. V lost 7 bases, J lost 4 bases, and 13 bases lay in between. CDR1 is LNHDA and CDR2 is SQIVND in the germline V gene (reference sequence). CDR3 sequence: CASTWSTATGELFF. CDR3 DNA sequence: TGTGCCAGTACCTGGAGTACAGCCACCGGGGAGCTGTTTTTT.

CDR3 loop: CASSQDIRALNYGYTF. CDR3 nucleotides: TGTGCCAGCAGCCAAGATATTAGGGCTCTTAACTATGGCTACACCTTC. The chain is built from TRBV4-2 and TRBJ1-2; D uncertain. Trimming removed 0 bases at V and 1 base at J, with 12 bases between. Looked up from germline, CDR1 is LGHNA and CDR2 is YNFKEQ. CDR3 length equals 16 residues.

The J gene is TRBJ1-3, the V gene TRBV19; 7 positions match TRBD1. The CDR3 totals 14 residues. Looked up from germline, CDR1 is LNHDA and CDR2 is SQIVND (reference sequence). Trimming removed 1 base from V and 7 bases from J; junction bases left unmatched: 4. The CDR3 loop is CASSIATGENTIYF. In DNA form, the CDR3 reads TGTGCCAGTAGTATAGCCACAGGGGAGAACACCATATATTTT.

The chain joins TRBV18 to TRBJ2-7, with TRBD1 as a possible D gene (5 bases). The ends were cut back, 6 bases at V and 0 bases at J, with 9 bases in the middle. The length of the CDR3 is 13 residues. CDR1 is KGHSH and CDR2 is LQKENI in the germline V gene. The CDR3 loop is CASSRQSSYEQYF. The CDR3, as DNA: TGTGCCAGCTCTCGACAGAGCTCCTACGAGCAGTACTTC.

The gene calls are TRBV18 and TRBJ1-3; 9 nucleotides align to TRBD1. Germline CDR1 is KGHSH and CDR2 is LQKENI. J was trimmed by 7 bases and V by 2 bases; bases with no gene match: 9. This CDR3 comprises 16 residues. CDR3 region: CASSPTTTGGRNTIYF. The CDR3 DNA is TGTGCCAGCTCACCAACGACTACAGGGGGCAGGAACACCATATATTTT.

This clone was counted a few times. Written as DNA, the CDR3 is TGTGCCTGGAGTAACCGGGACGGGACCTACGAGCAGTACTTC. It codes for CAWSNRDGTYEQYF. The V and J genes are TRBV30 and TRBJ2-7, with D possibly called TRBD1 or TRBD2 (5 bases each). Germline V lookup: CDR1 GTSNPN, CDR2 SVGIG (reference sequence). The CDR3 is 14 amino acids. Trimming stripped 2 bases from V and 2 bases from J, with 13 bases between.

The chain combines TRBV10-1 with TRBJ1-2, with 7 bases aligning to TRBD1. Losses at the gene ends were 8 bases for V and 4 bases for J; bases not matched to a gene: 10. The germline V gene encodes CDR1 WNHNN and CDR2 SYGVQD (reference sequence). The CDR3 is 14 residues long. The CDR3 region is CASGTGQIFYGYTF. CDR3 coding DNA: TGCGCCAGCGGAACGGGACAGATCTTCTATGGCTACACCTTC.

The V call is TRBV5-1, the J call TRBJ2-2, with D maybe TRBD1 (6 bases). With 1 base removed from V and 6 bases from J, the gap between germline ends came to 10 bases. This CDR3 is built from 14 residues. Germline assignment: CDR1 SGHRS and CDR2 YFSETQ. The CDR3 reads CASSLMPGAGELFF. The CDR3 region has the DNA TGCGCCAGCAGCTTGATGCCAGGGGCCGGGGAGCTGTTTTTT.

The genes are TRBV9 and TRBJ2-3; 7 bases map to TRBD2. The V gene's germline CDR1 is SGDLS and CDR2 YYNGEE. V dropped 4 bases and J dropped 4; count of bases not matched to a gene: 12. The length of the CDR3 is 16 residues. The CDR3 reads CASSPSGGGKADTQYF. The CDR3 nucleotides read TGTGCCAGCAGCCCCTCCGGGGGAGGGAAGGCAGATACGCAGTATTTT.

This chain joins TRBV7-8 and TRBJ2-7; unclear D gene. V was shortened by 5 bases and J by 8 bases, with 19 bases between the two germline ends. CDR1 SGHVS and CDR2 FQNEAQ come from the germline V gene. The CDR3 has 14 amino acids. The CDR3 nucleotides are TGTGCCAGCAGCGACCAATTAATAAAGAGGCAGCAGTACTTC. Amino acid sequence: CASSDQLIKRQQYF.

The V and J genes are TRBV11-2 and TRBJ1-5, with D possibly being TRBD1 (5 bases). Trimming pared 7 bases from V and 2 bases from J, leaving 15 bases between. The CDR3 has 15 residues. Germline V gives CDR1 SGHAT, CDR2 FQNNGV. The CDR3 reads CASIHAGRGNQPQHF. CDR3 coding DNA: TGTGCCAGCATCCATGCGGGCAGGGGCAATCAGCCCCAGCATTTT.

The rearrangement joins TRBV18 to TRBJ2-7; the match to TRBD1 covers 8 bases. Germline-derived CDR1 and CDR2 are KGHSH and LQKENI. The V gene end was trimmed by 0 bases and the J gene end by 7 bases; junction bases not matched to a gene: 5. This CDR3 has 14 residues. The CDR3, as DNA: TGTGCCAGCTCACCACCGACAGGGGTTACGGAGCAGTACTTC. As protein: CASSPPTGVTEQYF.

J is TRBJ1-2 and V is TRBV7-2, with 7 bases fitting TRBD1. The V and J ends lost 5 bases and 5 bases, in that order; junction bases with no gene match: 11. Per the germline V gene, CDR1 is SGHTA and CDR2 is FQGNSA. The CDR3 runs 15 residues. CDR3 DNA sequence: TGTGCCAGCAGCCAAGTCCCAGGGGGAGGGTATGGCTACACCTTC. This translates into CASSQVPGGGYGYTF. Looking up the rest from reference TRBV7-2 and TRBJ1-2 gives the full variable domain: GAGVSQSPSNKVTEKGKDVELRCDPISGHTALYWYRQSLGQGLEFLIYFQGNSAPDKSGLPSDRFSAERTGGSVSTLTIQRTQQEDSAVYLCASSQVPGGGYGYTFGSGTRLTVV.

The V call is TRBV6-5, the J call TRBJ1-1; D is unresolved. The CDR3 runs 16 residues. V lost 2 bases and J 10 bases, leaving 23 bases between the germline ends. Germline V gene lookup returns CDR1 MNHEY and CDR2 SVGAGI. This CDR3 is CASSYLTRRLTDVAFF. Here the CDR3 DNA reads TGTGCCAGCAGTTACCTCACGAGGCGGCTTACGGATGTAGCTTTCTTT.

The chain combines TRBV5-6 with TRBJ2-3; tentatively, D is TRBD1 (6 bases). V dropped 3 bases and J dropped 2 bases, with 10 bases sitting between them. Germline values: CDR1 SGHDT, CDR2 YYEEEE. This CDR3 has 14 amino acids. The CDR3 spells CASSWGQATDTQYF. Here the CDR3 DNA reads TGTGCCAGCAGCTGGGGACAAGCCACAGATACGCAGTATTTT.

The rearrangement uses TRBV5-1 and TRBJ2-3, with D maybe TRBD1 (5 bases). With 4 bases removed from V and 6 bases from J, the gap between germline ends came to 12 bases. This CDR3 region has 13 residues. The germline CDR1 and CDR2 sequences are SGHRS and YFSETQ. The DNA of the CDR3 is TGCGCCAGCAGCATAACCCCAGGGGATACGCAGTATTTT. This encodes CASSITPGDTQYF.

This sequence joins TRBV18 and TRBJ1-1, with TRBD1 as a possible D gene (6 bases). Germline CDR1 KGHSH, CDR2 LQKENI. CDR3 length: 14 amino acids. The germline V and J ends were trimmed by 0 bases and 5 bases, with 10 bases remaining between them. In DNA, the CDR3 is TGTGCCAGCTCACCACCGAGGGGGGGTACTGAAGCTTTCTTT. Amino acids: CASSPPRGGTEAFF.

This clone was observed once. The chain employs TRBV7-3 and TRBJ1-1; D perhaps matches TRBD1 (5 bases). Trimming took 1 base from V and 1 from J, leaving 13 bases between them. The CDR3 is made up of 16 amino acids. In germline, CDR1 is SGHTA, CDR2 FQGTGA. CDR3: CASSLRRGGPNTEAFF. CDR3 DNA: TGTGCCAGCAGCTTAAGGAGGGGCGGACCGAACACTGAAGCTTTCTTT. Complete variable domain (other parts from reference TRBV7-3 and TRBJ1-1): GAGVSQTPSNKVTEKGKYVELRCDPISGHTALYWYRQSLGQGPEFLIYFQGTGAADDSGLPNDRFFAVRPEGSVSTLKIQRTERGDSAVYLCASSLRRGGPNTEAFFGQGTRLTVV.

The chain's CDR3 is CASSLAGSRHEQYF. The CDR3 nucleotides read TGCGCCAGCAGCTTGGCCGGGTCTCGCCACGAGCAGTACTTC. This chain links TRBV5-1 with TRBJ2-7; D gene unclear. The V gene lost 0 bases and the J gene lost 5 bases, with 12 bases spanning the gap. The CDR3 extends over 14 amino acids. Germline V gene sequence: CDR1 SGHRS, CDR2 YFSETQ.

V usage is TRBV5-6 and J usage is TRBJ2-1; no clear D. CDR3 length: 16 residues. The germline gives CDR1 SGHDT, CDR2 YYEEEE. Between the trimmed V and J ends, which lost 5 bases and 0 bases, there was a span of 15 bases. The CDR3 here is CASSFAGENSYNEQFF. The CDR3 DNA is TGTGCCAGCAGTTTCGCTGGCGAGAACTCCTACAATGAGCAGTTCTTC.

The chain combines TRBV6-5 with TRBJ2-7; tentative D call: TRBD2 (5 bases). The germline CDR1 and CDR2 sequences are MNHEY and SVGAGI. Between the trimmed V and J ends, which lost 4 bases and 5 bases, there was a span of 15 bases. This CDR3 has 14 residues. CDR3 in amino acids: CASSWRGRTDEQYF. The CDR3 coding sequence is TGTGCCAGCAGTTGGAGAGGGCGGACCGACGAGCAGTACTTC.

This chain uses TRBV7-9 with TRBJ2-7; either TRBD1 or TRBD2 may fit D (5 bases each). Trimming left V 5 bases short and J 0 bases short, with 17 bases between. The germline V gene has CDR1 SEHNR and CDR2 FQNEAQ (reference sequence). The CDR3 covers 16 residues. The CDR3 here is CASSGDGGRNSYEQYF. Here the CDR3 DNA reads TGTGCCAGCAGCGGGGACGGTGGCAGAAACTCCTACGAGCAGTACTTC.

The chain links TRBV27 to TRBJ2-5; 9 nucleotides match TRBD2. Germline V lookup: CDR1 MNHEY, CDR2 SMNVEV (reference sequence). This CDR3 is 19 amino acids long. V lost 6 bases, J lost 4 bases, and 21 bases stayed unmatched. The CDR3 bases are TGTGCCAGCAGCTTAAGGGCAACGGCGGGGCTAGCGGGAAGAGAGACCCAGTACTTC. Translation: CASSLRATAGLAGRETQYF.